A selection of T cell receptor beta chains follows, all from one sample in a study of blood T cell repertoires in COVID-19. Sequencing used immunoSEQ multiplex PCR; TCRdb keeps in-frame clones, though not all of them. This sample has 50,000 to 60,000 clones, with 65% to 85% found just once. The sample consisted of peripheral blood. The receptors here all came from a man older than 75 with COVID-19, enrolled during active disease. Each CDR3 is given with its conserved first and last residue. D genes are given only for firm matches. Some rows mark clone size as missing; the rest say once, few, many or name a class of expanded clone.

clone size: -; V gene: TRBV7-2; D gene: -; J gene: TRBJ1-5; CDR3 protein: CASSLSPSDTYQPQHF; CDR3 DNA: TGTGCCAGCAGCTTATCCCCGTCGGACACCTATCAGCCCCAGCATTTT
clone size: -; V gene: TRBV14; D gene: TRBD2; J gene: TRBJ2-1; CDR3 protein: CASSQLVAGYNEQFF; CDR3 DNA: TGTGCCAGCAGCCAACTCGTAGCGGGCTACAATGAGCAGTTCTTC
clone size: -; V gene: TRBV11-2; D gene: -; J gene: TRBJ2-5; CDR3 protein: CASEGGAVETQYF; CDR3 DNA: TGTGCCAGCGAGGGGGGGGCCGTAGAGACCCAGTACTTC
clone size: -; V gene: TRBV5-4; D gene: TRBD2; J gene: TRBJ2-1; CDR3 protein: CASSSTSGSSYNEQFF; CDR3 DNA: TGTGCCAGCAGCTCTACTAGCGGGAGCTCCTACAATGAGCAGTTCTTC
clone size: -; V gene: TRBV7-2; D gene: TRBD1; J gene: TRBJ2-5; CDR3 protein: CASSLVSGGQGEETQYF; CDR3 DNA: TGTGCCAGCAGCTTAGTCAGTGGGGGACAGGGGGAAGAGACCCAGTACTTC
clone size: -; V gene: TRBV11-3; D gene: -; J gene: TRBJ2-2; CDR3 protein: CASSSGTHPTGELFF; CDR3 DNA: TGTGCCAGCAGCTCCGGGACACATCCCACCGGGGAGCTGTTTTTT
clone size: -; V gene: TRBV5-4; D gene: -; J gene: TRBJ1-2; CDR3 protein: CASSLGAQVYGYTF; CDR3 DNA: TGTGCCAGCAGCTTGGGTGCCCAGGTCTATGGCTACACCTTC
clone size: -; V gene: TRBV5-1; D gene: -; J gene: TRBJ1-1; CDR3 protein: CASSLVRGTEAFF; CDR3 DNA: TGCGCCAGCAGCTTAGTCAGAGGAACTGAAGCTTTCTTT
clone size: once; V gene: TRBV6-4; D gene: TRBD1; J gene: TRBJ1-2; CDR3 protein: CASVGAGGTNYGYTF; CDR3 DNA: TGTGCCAGCGTTGGGGCAGGGGGCACTAACTATGGCTACACCTTC
clone size: few; V gene: TRBV5-6; D gene: -; J gene: TRBJ1-2; CDR3 protein: CASSLGPSEGYTF; CDR3 DNA: TGTGCCAGCAGCTTGGGGCCCAGCGAGGGCTACACCTTC
clone size: -; V gene: TRBV5-1; D gene: -; J gene: TRBJ1-1; CDR3 protein: CASSLALEPHTEAFF; CDR3 DNA: TGCGCCAGCAGCTTGGCCCTAGAGCCCCACACTGAAGCTTTCTTT
clone size: once; V gene: TRBV27; D gene: -; J gene: TRBJ2-7; CDR3 protein: CASSLRGDRPHYEQYF; CDR3 DNA: TGTGCCAGCAGTTTAAGGGGGGACAGACCACACTACGAGCAGTACTTC